These 10 T cell receptor beta chains were sequenced from one sample in a study of T cell responses to AZD1222 COVID-19 vaccine. This table comes from immunoSEQ multiplex PCR, and its TCRdb copy is limited to in-frame clones, with some not included. The sample shows under 45,000 clones, just over 85% of them seen only once. This sample comprised peripheral blood, obtained 28 days after the second dose of the MenACWY control vaccine. The source of these receptors is an adult who received the MenACWY meningococcal vaccine as a control.

DNA for the CDR3: TGTGCCACAGGGAACAGGGTAACCAAAAACATTCAGTACTTC. Its protein product is CATGNRVTKNIQYF. The gene calls are TRBV28 and TRBJ2-4; TRBD1 is a possible D gene (6 bases). The CDR3 covers 14 residues. V lost 10 bases and J 2 bases, leaving 15 bases between the germline ends. The germline CDR1 and CDR2 sequences are MDHEN and SYDVKM.

The rearrangement joins TRBV7-6 to TRBJ2-1, with 9 nucleotides matching TRBD2. V dropped 4 bases and J dropped 6; count of bases not matched to a gene: 13. The germline V gene encodes CDR1 SGHVS and CDR2 FNYEAQ. The CDR3 spans 17 residues. In nucleotides, the CDR3 is TGTGCCAGCAGCTCTGGGTGGGCTAGCGGGACGTTCAATGAGCAGTTCTTC. The encoded protein is CASSSGWASGTFNEQFF.

This chain uses TRBV28 with TRBJ1-2; 7 nucleotides align to TRBD1. V lost 6 bases and J lost 4; bases outside the gene matches: 11. The germline CDR1 and CDR2 sequences are MDHEN and SYDVKM. This CDR3 has 15 amino acids. The CDR3 protein is CASSTSDRAPYGYTF. The CDR3, as DNA: TGTGCCAGCAGCACCAGCGACAGGGCCCCCTATGGCTACACCTTC.

This clone was observed a handful of times. The J gene is TRBJ1-2, the V gene TRBV5-4; a weak D match, TRBD1 (6 bases). Germline CDR1 and CDR2: SGHNT and YYREEE (reference sequence). Trimming took 0 bases from V and 6 from J, leaving 15 bases between them. This CDR3 contains 15 residues. The CDR3 nucleotides read TGTGCCAGCAGCTTGGACGGGGGCTTTCCCCATGGCTACACCTTC. Translated: CASSLDGGFPHGYTF.

The V gene is TRBV11-2, the J gene TRBJ2-2; the match to TRBD2 covers 11 bases. The germline CDR1 and CDR2 sequences are SGHAT and FQNNGV. This CDR3 is built from 16 residues. Trimming at V came to 5 bases and at J to 6 bases, leaving 8 bases not matched to a gene. In DNA, the CDR3 is TGTGCCAGCAGCACGTCGACTAGCGGGATTGCCGGGGAGCTGTTTTTT. Its protein product is CASSTSTSGIAGELFF.

This sequence joins TRBV7-9 and TRBJ1-2, with D uncertain. This CDR3 comprises 13 residues. Between the trimmed V and J ends, which lost 5 bases and 4 bases, there was a span of 11 bases. Looked up from germline, CDR1 is SEHNR and CDR2 is FQNEAQ (reference sequence). For the CDR3, the DNA is TGTGCCAGCAGCAATGTGGCGACCTATGGCTACACCTTC. This codes for CASSNVATYGYTF. The full variable domain, rest sourced from reference TRBV7-9 and TRBJ1-2, is DTGVSQNPRHKITKRGQNVTFRCDPISEHNRLYWYRQTLGQGPEFLTYFQNEAQLEKSRLLSDRFSAERPKGSFSTLEIQRTEQGDSAMYLCASSNVATYGYTFGSGTRLTVV.

The chain has TRBV19 and TRBJ2-1; weak D call: TRBD2 (5 bases). This CDR3 comprises 14 residues. Trimming cost V 9 bases and J 3 bases, with 15 bases left between them. Germline CDR1 and CDR2: LNHDA and SQIVND (reference sequence). The CDR3 loop reads CASSPSGGYNEQFF. The CDR3 DNA sequence: TGTGCCAGCTCTCCCAGCGGTGGCTACAATGAGCAGTTCTTC.

This clone was seen just once. The J gene is TRBJ1-4, the V gene TRBV7-6; D perhaps matches TRBD1 (5 bases). CDR3 size: 15 residues. The V gene's germline CDR1 is SGHVS and CDR2 FNYEAQ. V lost 1 base and J lost 8, with 14 bases in between. CDR3 sequence: CASSLGRQGGEKLFF. In nucleotides, the CDR3 is TGTGCCAGCAGCTTAGGTCGGCAGGGAGGGGAAAAACTGTTTTTT. The full variable domain, in which reference TRBV7-6 and TRBJ1-4 provide the parts outside the CDR3, is GAGVSQSPRYKVTKRGQDVALRCDPISGHVSLYWYRQALGQGPEFLTYFNYEAQQDKSGLPNDRFSAERPEGSISTLTIQRTEQRDSAMYRCASSLGRQGGEKLFFGSGTQLSVL.

This chain uses TRBV6-5 with TRBJ1-2, with D unresolved. Germline V gene lookup returns CDR1 MNHEY and CDR2 SVGAGI. V gave up 6 bases and J gave up 3 bases, with 17 bases separating them. The CDR3 length is 15 residues. CDR3 amino acids: CASSHEVGWDYGYTF. In DNA form, the CDR3 reads TGTGCCAGCAGCCACGAGGTGGGGTGGGACTATGGCTACACCTTC.

The rearrangement links TRBV5-1 to TRBJ2-6; no definite D call. Between the trimmed V and J ends, which lost 8 bases and 6 bases, there was a span of 9 bases. In germline, CDR1 is SGHRS, CDR2 YFSETQ. The CDR3 is made up of 12 amino acids. CDR3 bases: TGCGCCAGTTATCTAGAGGCCAACGTCCTGACTTTC. It codes for CASYLEANVLTF.